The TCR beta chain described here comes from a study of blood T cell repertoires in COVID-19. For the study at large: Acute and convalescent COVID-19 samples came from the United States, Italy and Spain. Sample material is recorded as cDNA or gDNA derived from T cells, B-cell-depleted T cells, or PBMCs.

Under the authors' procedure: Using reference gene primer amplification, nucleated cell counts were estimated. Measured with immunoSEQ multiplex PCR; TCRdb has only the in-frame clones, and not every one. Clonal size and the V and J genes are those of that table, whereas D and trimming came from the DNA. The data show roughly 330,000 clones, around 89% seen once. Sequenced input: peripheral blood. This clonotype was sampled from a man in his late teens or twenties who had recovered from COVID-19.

The CDR3 is CASSAWRGGPTYEQYF. CDR3 bases: TGTGCCAGCAGTGCATGGCGGGGGGGCCCTACGTACGAGCAGTACTTC. The rearrangement joins TRBV6-2 or TRBV6-3 to TRBJ2-7; TRBD2 agrees at 9 bases. From germline, CDR1 is MNHEY and CDR2 SVGEGT. V lost 5 bases to trimming and J lost 4 bases; unmatched junction nucleotides: 12. The CDR3 loop spans 16 amino acids.